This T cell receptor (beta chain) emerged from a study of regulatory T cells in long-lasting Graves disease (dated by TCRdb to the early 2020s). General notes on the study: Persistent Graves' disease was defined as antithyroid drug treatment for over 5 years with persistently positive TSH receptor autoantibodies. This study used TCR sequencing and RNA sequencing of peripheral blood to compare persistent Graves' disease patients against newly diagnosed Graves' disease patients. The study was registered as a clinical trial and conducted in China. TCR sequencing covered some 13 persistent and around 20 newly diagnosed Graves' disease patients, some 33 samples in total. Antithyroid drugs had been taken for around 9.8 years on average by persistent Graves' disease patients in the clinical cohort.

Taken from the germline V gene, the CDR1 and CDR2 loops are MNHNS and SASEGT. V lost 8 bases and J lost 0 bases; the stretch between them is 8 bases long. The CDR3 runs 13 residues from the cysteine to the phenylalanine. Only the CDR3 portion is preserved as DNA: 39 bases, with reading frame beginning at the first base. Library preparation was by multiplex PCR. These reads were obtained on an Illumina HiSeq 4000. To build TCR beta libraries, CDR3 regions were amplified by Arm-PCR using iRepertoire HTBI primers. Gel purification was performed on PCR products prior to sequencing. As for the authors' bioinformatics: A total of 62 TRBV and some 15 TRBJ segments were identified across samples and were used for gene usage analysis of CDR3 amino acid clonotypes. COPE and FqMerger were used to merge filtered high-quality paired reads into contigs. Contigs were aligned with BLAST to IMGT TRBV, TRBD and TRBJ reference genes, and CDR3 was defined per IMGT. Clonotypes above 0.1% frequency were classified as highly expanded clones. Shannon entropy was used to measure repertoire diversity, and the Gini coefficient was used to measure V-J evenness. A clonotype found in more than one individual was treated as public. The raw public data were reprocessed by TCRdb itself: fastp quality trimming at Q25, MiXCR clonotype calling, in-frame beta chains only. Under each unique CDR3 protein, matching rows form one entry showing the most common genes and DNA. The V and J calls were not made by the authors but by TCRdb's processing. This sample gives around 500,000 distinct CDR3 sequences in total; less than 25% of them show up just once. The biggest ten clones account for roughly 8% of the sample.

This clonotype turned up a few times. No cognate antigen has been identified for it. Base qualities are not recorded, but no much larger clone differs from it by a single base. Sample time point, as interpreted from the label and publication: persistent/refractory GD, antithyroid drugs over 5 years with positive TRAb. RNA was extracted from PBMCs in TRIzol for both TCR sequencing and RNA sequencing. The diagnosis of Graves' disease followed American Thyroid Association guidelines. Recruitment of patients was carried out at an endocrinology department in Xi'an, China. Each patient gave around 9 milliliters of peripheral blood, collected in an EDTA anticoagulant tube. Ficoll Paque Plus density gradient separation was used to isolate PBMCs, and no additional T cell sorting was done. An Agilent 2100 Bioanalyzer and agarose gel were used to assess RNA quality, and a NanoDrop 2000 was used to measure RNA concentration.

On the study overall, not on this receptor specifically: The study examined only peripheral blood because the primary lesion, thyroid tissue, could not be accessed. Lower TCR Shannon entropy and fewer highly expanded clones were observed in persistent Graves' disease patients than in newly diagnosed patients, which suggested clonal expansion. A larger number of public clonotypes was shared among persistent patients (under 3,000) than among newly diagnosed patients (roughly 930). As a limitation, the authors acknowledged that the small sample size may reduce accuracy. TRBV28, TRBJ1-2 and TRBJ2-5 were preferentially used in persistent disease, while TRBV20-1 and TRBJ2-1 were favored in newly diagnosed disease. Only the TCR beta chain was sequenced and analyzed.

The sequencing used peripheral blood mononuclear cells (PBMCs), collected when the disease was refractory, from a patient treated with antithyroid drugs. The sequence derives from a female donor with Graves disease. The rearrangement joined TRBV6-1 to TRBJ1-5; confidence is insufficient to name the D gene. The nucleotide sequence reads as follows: TGTGCCAGCTCGGCTTATAGCAATCAGCCCCAGCATTTT. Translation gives CASSAYSNQPQHF.